Following are 25 T cell receptor beta chains from one sample sequenced in a study of human T cells and chemical hapten exposure. Time point reported: patch test 2, 6 weeks after DPC sensitization. Treatment indicated: therapeutic diphenylcyclopropenone sensitization with weekly scalp DPC. MiXCR was run by TCRdb on the RACE reads, yielding one entry per CDR3 protein. Found here are approximately 91,000 distinct CDR3 sequences, approximately 10% of them singletons; the top ten hold 1.5% to 2%. The sample consisted of whole blood, taken in connection with sensitization to the hapten diphenylcyclopropenone (DPC). The receptors derive from a man in his late teens or twenties with alopecia areata. Some clones in this sample may be carry-over from other donors' samples.

This clonotype was seen more than once but under ten times. The chain carries TRBV25-1 and TRBJ2-5; 8 nucleotides line up with TRBD2. J gave up 3 bases and V 7 bases, and 4 bases lay outside the gene matches. Germline lookup yields CDR1 MGHDK and CDR2 SYGVNS. The CDR3 covers 13 residues. CDR3 coding DNA: TGTGCCAGCACTCGTAGCGGGGAAGAGACCCAGTACTTC. This codes for CASTRSGEETQYF.

Judged by abundance, this clonotype is medium-sized (0.01 to 0.1%). The chain joins TRBV2 to TRBJ1-5; 8 bases are shared with TRBD1. Germline values: CDR1 SNHLY, CDR2 FYNNEI. This CDR3 is built from 15 residues. V was pared by 5 bases and J by 0 bases, with 3 bases of the junction left unmatched. CDR3: CASSLQGDSNQPQHF. The CDR3 nucleotides are TGTGCCAGCAGTTTACAGGGGGATAGCAATCAGCCCCAGCATTTT. Filled out from reference TRBV2 and TRBJ1-5, the complete variable domain reads EPEVTQTPSHQVTQMGQEVILRCVPISNHLYFYWYRQILGQKVEFLVSFYNNEISEKSEIFDDQFSVERPDGSNFTLKIRSTKLEDSAMYFCASSLQGDSNQPQHFGDGTRLSIL.

This clonotype was found many times. The chain uses TRBV11-2 and TRBJ1-4; 7 nucleotides line up with TRBD1. The germline gives CDR1 SGHAT, CDR2 FQNNGV. The V and J ends lost 5 bases and 3 bases, in that order; junction bases with no gene match: 6. This CDR3 region has 15 residues. The CDR3 loop is CASSLRDRSNEKLFF. CDR3 in DNA: TGTGCCAGCAGCCTAAGGGACAGATCTAATGAAAAACTGTTTTTT.

CDR3 loop: CASSLIQPGTGELFF. The CDR3 bases are TGTGCCAGCAGTTTAATACAGCCGGGCACCGGGGAGCTGTTTTTT. The rearrangement joins TRBV28 to TRBJ2-2; no clear D gene. Germline V gene sequence: CDR1 MDHEN, CDR2 SYDVKM. Trimming removed 2 bases at V and 4 bases at J, with 11 bases between. The CDR3 loop spans 15 amino acids.

At least ten counts were recorded for this clonotype. The rearrangement links TRBV6-6 to TRBJ2-7, with TRBD1 as a possible D gene (5 bases). This CDR3 is 12 amino acids long. Germline V gene sequence: CDR1 MNHNY, CDR2 SVGAGI (reference sequence). The V end was cut by 5 bases, the J end by 6 bases, with 11 bases between. CDR3 region: CASSDRGLEQYF. The CDR3, as DNA: TGTGCCAGCAGTGACAGAGGTCTCGAGCAGTACTTC.

Only a few counts were recorded for this clonotype. The chain employs TRBV7-8 and TRBJ2-1, with a possible D match to TRBD1 (5 bases). With 5 bases removed from V and 2 bases from J, the gap between germline ends came to 19 bases. The germline V gene encodes CDR1 SGHVS and CDR2 FQNEAQ. The CDR3 extends over 17 amino acids. CDR3 DNA sequence: TGTGCCAGCAGCCGGGCAGGGCCTTCCTCGACCTACAATGAGCAGTTCTTC. Amino acid sequence: CASSRAGPSSTYNEQFF.

This clonotype came up a few times. J is TRBJ1-2 and V is TRBV20-1; D is unresolved. Trimming stripped 0 bases from V and 0 bases from J, with 5 bases between. This CDR3 has 13 amino acids. The germline CDR1 and CDR2 sequences are DFQATT and SNEGSKA (reference sequence). CDR3 region: CSARDKANYGYTF. Here the CDR3 DNA reads TGCAGTGCTAGAGATAAAGCTAACTATGGCTACACCTTC.

V is TRBV28 and J is TRBJ2-5; no clear D. Germline V gene sequence: CDR1 MDHEN, CDR2 SYDVKM. There are 11 residues in the CDR3. V was cut by 4 bases and J by 7 bases, with 7 bases left in between. The CDR3 here is CASSSYVTQYF. The CDR3 DNA follows: TGTGCCAGCAGTTCTTATGTGACCCAGTACTTC. Full variable domain (remainder filled in from reference TRBV28 and TRBJ2-5): DVKVTQSSRYLVKRTGEKVFLECVQDMDHENMFWYRQDPGLGLRLIYFSYDVKMKEKGDIPEGYSVSREKKERFSLILESASTNQTSMYLCASSSYVTQYFGPGTRLLVL.

There are many counts of this clonotype. The chain employs TRBV2 and TRBJ2-7; tentative D call: TRBD2 (6 bases). Trimming pared 2 bases from V and 4 bases from J, leaving 12 bases between. This CDR3 comprises 14 residues. Per germline, CDR1 SNHLY and CDR2 FYNNEI. The CDR3 is CASSEIGTYYEQYV. CDR3 DNA sequence: TGTGCCAGCAGTGAAATCGGGACTTATTACGAGCAGTACGTC.

This clonotype was seen many times. This chain connects TRBV7-9 to TRBJ2-3, with TRBD2 identical over 11 bases. The CDR3 has 13 amino acids. In germline, CDR1 is SEHNR, CDR2 FQNEAQ (reference sequence). With 6 bases clipped from V and 5 bases from J, the junction kept 1 base outside the gene matches. Here the CDR3 reads CASSLAGGDTQYF. CDR3 in DNA: TGTGCCAGCAGTCTAGCGGGGGGAGATACGCAGTATTTT.

This clonotype was observed at least ten times. This chain links TRBV4-2 with TRBJ2-7; 8 bases map to TRBD1. Per the germline V gene, CDR1 is LGHNA and CDR2 is YNFKEQ. V was clipped by 1 base and J by 0 bases; unmatched bases: 2. The CDR3 runs 15 residues. The CDR3 loop reads CASSQATGGSYEQYF. CDR3 DNA sequence: TGTGCCAGCAGCCAAGCCACAGGGGGCTCCTACGAGCAGTACTTC.

V usage is TRBV12-3 or TRBV12-4 and J usage is TRBJ2-7, with TRBD1 identical over 8 bases. CDR3 length: 14 amino acids. V was pared by 4 bases and J by 3 bases, with 5 bases of the junction left unmatched. The CDR3 loop reads CASSYGQGRYEQYF. Written as DNA, the CDR3 is TGTGCCAGCAGTTATGGACAGGGCCGCTACGAGCAGTACTTC.

This clonotype was detected a few times. V usage is TRBV12-3 or TRBV12-4 and J usage is TRBJ2-7; 8 nucleotides line up with TRBD1. J was trimmed by 2 bases and V by 6 bases; bases with no gene match: 18. There are 18 residues in the CDR3. The chain's CDR3 is CASSPEVWQGATAYEQYF. The CDR3 region has the DNA TGTGCCAGCAGCCCCGAGGTATGGCAGGGGGCGACAGCCTACGAGCAGTACTTC.

A few counts support this clonotype. This chain links TRBV11-2 with TRBJ2-1; D call uncertain. This CDR3 is built from 12 residues. Trimming cost V 1 base and J 9 bases, with 7 bases left between them. In germline, CDR1 is SGHAT, CDR2 FQNNGV. CDR3 protein: CASSLGRTEQFF. For the CDR3, the DNA is TGTGCCAGCAGCTTAGGTCGGACTGAGCAGTTCTTC. Full variable domain (missing parts from reference TRBV11-2 and TRBJ2-1): EAGVAQSPRYKIIEKRQSVAFWCNPISGHATLYWYQQILGQGPKLLIQFQNNGVVDDSQLPKDRFSAERLKGVDSTLKIQPAKLEDSAVYLCASSLGRTEQFFGPGTRLTVL.

The chain joins TRBV29-1 to TRBJ1-2; D uncertain. This CDR3 spans 12 amino acids. The V and J ends lost 4 bases and 1 base respectively, with 7 bases between them. Germline V gives CDR1 SQVTM, CDR2 ANQGSEA. In nucleotides, the CDR3 is TGCAGCGTTGCCGGGTATAACTATGGCTACACCTTC. Amino acid sequence: CSVAGYNYGYTF.

This clonotype turned up a few times. The chain's CDR3 is CASSLGGQFLMGYTF. CDR3 coding DNA: TGTGCCAGCAGCTTAGGGGGACAGTTCCTGATGGGCTACACCTTC. This chain uses TRBV7-9 with TRBJ1-2, with 7 bases that match TRBD1. Trimming cost V 1 base and J 8 bases; bases outside gene matches: 10. Germline CDR1 SEHNR, CDR2 FQNEAQ (reference sequence). The CDR3 length is 15 residues.

A few counts support this clonotype. This sequence joins TRBV28 and TRBJ2-7; tentatively, D is TRBD1 (5 bases). Germline V lookup: CDR1 MDHEN, CDR2 SYDVKM. There are 12 residues in the CDR3. The ends were cut back, 3 bases at V and 6 bases at J, with 9 bases in the middle. CDR3 in DNA: TGTGCCAGCAGTTTTCAGGGTACCGAGCAGTACTTC. This codes for CASSFQGTEQYF.

V is TRBV28 and J is TRBJ1-4; D perhaps matches TRBD1 (6 bases). This CDR3 contains 15 residues. Germline values: CDR1 MDHEN, CDR2 SYDVKM. V was clipped by 5 bases and J by 8 bases, with 18 bases between them. The DNA for the CDR3 is TGTGCCAGCAGTGCTATACGGGACACTTCGGAAAAACTGTTTTTT. Translated, it gives CASSAIRDTSEKLFF.

This clonotype was detected only a few times. The chain links TRBV27 to TRBJ1-5; D remains unclear. V was trimmed by 8 bases and J by 5 bases, leaving 7 bases between them. Germline V lookup: CDR1 MNHEY, CDR2 SMNVEV (reference sequence). The CDR3 is made up of 11 amino acids. CDR3 coding DNA: TGTGCCAGCGGGGTTTATCAGCCCCAGCATTTT. The encoded protein is CASGVYQPQHF.

This clonotype has a single count. Being one base from a much bigger clone, this may be a read error. The CDR3 loop reads CASRGKQGGYNEPFF. DNA for the CDR3: TGTGCCAGCAGGGGAAAGCAGGGAGGATACAATGAGCCGTTCTTC. The chain couples TRBV12-3 or TRBV12-4 to TRBJ2-1; TRBD2 is a possible D gene (6 bases). This CDR3 has 15 amino acids.

This clonotype was observed a handful of times. The chain joins TRBV5-1 to TRBJ2-3; D remains unclear. The V and J ends lost 1 base and 4 bases respectively, with 13 bases between them. This CDR3 has 15 residues. Germline V lookup: CDR1 SGHRS, CDR2 YFSETQ. Written as DNA, the CDR3 is TGCGCCAGCAGCTTGATAAGGGATGGAGCAGATACGCAGTATTTT. The encoded protein is CASSLIRDGADTQYF.

The gene calls are TRBV10-3 and TRBJ2-5; TRBD2 agrees at 14 bases. Germline trimming cut 5 bases from V and 3 bases from J; bases unmatched to any gene: 11. Germline loops: CDR1 ENHRY, CDR2 SYGVKD. CDR3 size: 18 residues. In nucleotides, the CDR3 is TGTGCCATCAGTAAGGCCGGGACTAGCGGGGGCCTCGAAGAGACCCAGTACTTC. It specifies CAISKAGTSGGLEETQYF.

This clonotype was detected ten times or more. The rearrangement links TRBV11-3 to TRBJ2-1; no firm D call. Germline-derived CDR1 and CDR2 are SGHNT and YENEEA. The CDR3 has 12 amino acids. Trimming cost V 2 bases and J 7 bases, with 6 bases left between them. The CDR3 sequence: CASSLFENEQFF. CDR3 bases: TGTGCCAGCAGCTTATTCGAGAATGAGCAGTTCTTC. The whole variable domain, remainder taken from reference TRBV11-3 and TRBJ2-1, is EAGVVQSPRYKIIEKKQPVAFWCNPISGHNTLYWYLQNLGQGPELLIRYENEEAVDDSQLPKDRFSAERLKGVDSTLKIQPAELGDSAVYLCASSLFENEQFFGPGTRLTVL.

This clonotype has a count of ten or more. The chain is built from TRBV6-2 or TRBV6-3 and TRBJ2-3; D not certain. Deletions cut 2 bases from V and 1 base from J, with 4 bases between. Germline V gives CDR1 MNHEY, CDR2 SVGEGT. The CDR3 is made up of 13 amino acids. CDR3 loop: CASSYRRTDTQYF. CDR3 in DNA: TGTGCCAGCAGTTACCGGCGCACAGATACGCAGTATTTT.

This clonotype was picked up many times. The chain links TRBV11-2 to TRBJ1-5, with D tentatively TRBD1 (6 bases). Looked up from germline, CDR1 is SGHAT and CDR2 is FQNNGV. Trimming removed 1 base from V and 15 bases from J, with 16 bases in between. The CDR3 contains 13 residues. The CDR3 DNA reads TGTGCCAGCAGCTTAGCAGGGGACACGGTGCTGCATTTT. As protein: CASSLAGDTVLHF. Complete variable domain (other parts from reference TRBV11-2 and TRBJ1-5): EAGVAQSPRYKIIEKRQSVAFWCNPISGHATLYWYQQILGQGPKLLIQFQNNGVVDDSQLPKDRFSAERLKGVDSTLKIQPAKLEDSAVYLCASSLAGDTVLHFGDGTRLSIL.